This T cell receptor (beta chain) derives from a study of response to subunit inactivated influenza vaccine. Overall study results and limits: The authors proposed limited new T cell recruitment per seasonal influenza vaccination.

V lost 0 bases and J lost 3, with 9 bases in between. Germline lookup yields CDR1 DFQATT and CDR2 SNEGSKA (reference sequence). The CDR3 spans 14 residues. TCRdb fed the RT-PCR reads into MiXCR, producing one record per CDR3 protein. The repertoire holds over 750,000 distinct CDR3 sequences, 21% seen once, with roughly 10% in the top ten. This clonotype was seen more than once but under ten times. Antigen unknown. The source of this sequence is a man between 50 and 59 years old who received an inactivated influenza vaccine. The specimen was PBMCs from blood, collected about 5 days after vaccination. This rearrangement joins TRBV20-1 to TRBJ2-4, with D uncertain. CDR3 loop: CSARDSASKNIQYF. The CDR3 DNA reads as TGCAGTGCTAGAGATTCCGCAAGCAAAAACATTCAGTACTTC.